The TCR beta chain under discussion was sequenced for a study of cytotoxic CD8 clonotypes in ibrutinib-treated CLL. Study-level points and caveats: The study found baseline clonality above age-matched healthy donors, tracking circulating CD8+ T-cell counts.

To note about this clone: As yet, its antigen is unknown.

The protocol was immunoSEQ multiplex PCR, while the TCRdb copy is restricted to in-frame clones and leaves out a portion. The table has some 200,000 clones, approximately 75% seen once. Sequenced material: PBMCs, taken after 12 months of ibrutinib treatment. The sequence came from a human donor with chronic lymphocytic leukemia.

The CDR3 coding sequence is TGCGCCAGCAGCTTGCCCTGGCTGTCGTCCCAGTACTTC. It specifies CASSLPWLSSQYF. The chain joins TRBV5-1 to TRBJ2-5; D gene uncertain. There are 13 residues in the CDR3. V lost 1 base and J 9 bases, leaving 13 bases between the germline ends. Germline V gene lookup returns CDR1 SGHRS and CDR2 YFSETQ. Drawing the rest from reference TRBV5-1 and TRBJ2-5, the complete variable domain is KAGVTQTPRYLIKTRGQQVTLSCSPISGHRSVSWYQQTPGQGLQFLFEYFSETQRNKGNFPGRFSGRQFSNSRSEMNVSTLELGDSALYLCASSLPWLSSQYFGPGTRLLVL.